The subject of this entry is one TCR beta chain. The data are from a study of cytomegalovirus exposure and HLA in healthy donors. The J segment lost 0 bases and the V segment lost 5 bases, leaving 7 bases of the junction unmatched. The CDR3 totals 17 residues. The germline CDR1 and CDR2 sequences are MNHEY and SMNVEV (reference sequence). Using immunoSEQ multiplex PCR, the repertoire was profiled, and TCRdb retains in-frame clones only, with some absent. The data contain about 220,000 clones, over 80% of them singletons. The V call is TRBV27, the J call TRBJ1-4, with TRBD1 identical over 9 bases. The sequence was obtained from a woman aged 18-29 years in good health and CMV-seronegative. Sequenced: PBMCs. In DNA form, the CDR3 reads TGTGCCAGCAGTCGGGACAGGGATATTGCAACTAATGAAAAACTGTTTTTT. Translated: CASSRDRDIATNEKLFF.